This TCR beta chain was found in a study of blood T cell repertoires in COVID-19. Clones were sequenced by immunoSEQ multiplex PCR, and TCRdb holds only the in-frame ones, with some missing. The table records 150,000 to 200,000 clones, roughly 87% of them present only once. The CDR3 covers 15 residues. The V gene lost 2 bases and the J gene lost 0 bases, with 8 bases spanning the gap. CDR1 and CDR2 (germline): GTSNPN, SVGIG (reference sequence). This clone has a handful of counts. This TCR derives from a human donor in a cohort sampled during active COVID-19. The chain combines TRBV30 with TRBJ2-6; D unclear. Material for sequencing was peripheral blood. DNA of the CDR3: TGTGCCTGGAGTAACAGTTACTCTGGGGCCAACGTCCTGACTTTC. Its protein product is CAWSNSYSGANVLTF.